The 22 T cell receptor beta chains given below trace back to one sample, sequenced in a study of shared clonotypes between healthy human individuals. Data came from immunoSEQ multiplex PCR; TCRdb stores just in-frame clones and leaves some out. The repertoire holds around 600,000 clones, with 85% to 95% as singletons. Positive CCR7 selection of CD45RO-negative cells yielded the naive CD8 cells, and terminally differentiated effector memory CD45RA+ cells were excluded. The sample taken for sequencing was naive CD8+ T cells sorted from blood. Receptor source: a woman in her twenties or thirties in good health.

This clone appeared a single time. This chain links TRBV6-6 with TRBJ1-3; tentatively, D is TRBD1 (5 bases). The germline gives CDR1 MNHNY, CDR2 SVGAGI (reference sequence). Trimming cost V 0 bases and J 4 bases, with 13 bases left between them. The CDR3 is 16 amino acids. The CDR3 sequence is CASSYSVGGRGNTIYF. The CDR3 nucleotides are TGTGCCAGCAGTTACTCGGTTGGGGGTCGCGGAAACACCATATATTTT.

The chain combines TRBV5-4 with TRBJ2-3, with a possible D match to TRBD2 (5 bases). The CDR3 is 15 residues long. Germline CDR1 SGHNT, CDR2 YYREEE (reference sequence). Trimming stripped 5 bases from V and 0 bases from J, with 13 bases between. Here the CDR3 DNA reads TGTGCCAGCAGGCCTTTAAGCGGAAGCACAGATACGCAGTATTTT. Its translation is CASRPLSGSTDTQYF.

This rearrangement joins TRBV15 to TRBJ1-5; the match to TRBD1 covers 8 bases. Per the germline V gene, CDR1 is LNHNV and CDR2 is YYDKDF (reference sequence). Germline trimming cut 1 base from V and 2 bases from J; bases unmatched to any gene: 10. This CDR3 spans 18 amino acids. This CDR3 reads CATSRASRGQGGNQPQHF. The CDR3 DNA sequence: TGTGCCACCAGCAGAGCGAGCCGCGGACAGGGCGGCAATCAGCCCCAGCATTTT.

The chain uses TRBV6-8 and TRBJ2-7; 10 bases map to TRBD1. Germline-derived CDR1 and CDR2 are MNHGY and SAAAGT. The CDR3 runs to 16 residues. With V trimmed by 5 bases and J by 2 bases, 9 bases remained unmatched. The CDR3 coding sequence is TGTGCCAGCAGTAACCGCCGTGGACAGGGGGCCTACGAGCAGTACTTC. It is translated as CASSNRRGQGAYEQYF.

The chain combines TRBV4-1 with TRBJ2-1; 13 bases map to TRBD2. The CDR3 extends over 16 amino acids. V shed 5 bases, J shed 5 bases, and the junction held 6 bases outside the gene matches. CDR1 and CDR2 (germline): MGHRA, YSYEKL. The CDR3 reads CASSGRLAGGNNEQFF. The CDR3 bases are TGCGCCAGCAGCGGTCGACTAGCGGGAGGTAACAATGAGCAGTTCTTC.

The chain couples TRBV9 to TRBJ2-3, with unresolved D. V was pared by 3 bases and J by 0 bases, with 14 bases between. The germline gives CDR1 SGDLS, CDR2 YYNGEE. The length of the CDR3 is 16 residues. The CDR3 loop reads CASSGMGGKSTDTQYF. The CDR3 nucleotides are TGTGCCAGCAGCGGGATGGGTGGGAAGAGCACAGATACGCAGTATTTT. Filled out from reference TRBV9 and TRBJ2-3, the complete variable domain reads DSGVTQTPKHLITATGQRVTLRCSPRSGDLSVYWYQQSLDQGLQFLIQYYNGEERAKGNILERFSAQQFPDLHSELNLSSLELGDSALYFCASSGMGGKSTDTQYFGPGTRLTVL.

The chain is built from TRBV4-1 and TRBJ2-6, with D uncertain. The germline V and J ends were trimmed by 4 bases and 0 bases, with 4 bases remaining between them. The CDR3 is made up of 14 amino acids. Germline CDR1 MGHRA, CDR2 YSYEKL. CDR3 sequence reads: CASSPSSGANVLTF. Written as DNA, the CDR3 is TGCGCCAGCAGCCCCTCCTCTGGGGCCAACGTCCTGACTTTC.

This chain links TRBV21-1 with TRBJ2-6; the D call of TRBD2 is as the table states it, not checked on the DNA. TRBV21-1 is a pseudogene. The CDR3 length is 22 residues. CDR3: CASPYCALRGRISSSGANVLTF. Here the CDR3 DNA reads TGTGCCAGCCCATATTGTGCTCTAAGAGGCAGAATTTCGAGCTCTGGGGCCAACGTCCTGACTTTC.

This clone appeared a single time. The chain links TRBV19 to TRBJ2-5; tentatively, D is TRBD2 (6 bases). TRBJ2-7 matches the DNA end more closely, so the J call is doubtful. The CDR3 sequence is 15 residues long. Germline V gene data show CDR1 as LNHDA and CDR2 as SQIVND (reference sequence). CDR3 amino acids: CASSPYLGGNYEQYF. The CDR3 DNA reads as TGTGCCAGTAGTCCCTACTTGGGGGGTAATTACGAGCAGTACTTC.

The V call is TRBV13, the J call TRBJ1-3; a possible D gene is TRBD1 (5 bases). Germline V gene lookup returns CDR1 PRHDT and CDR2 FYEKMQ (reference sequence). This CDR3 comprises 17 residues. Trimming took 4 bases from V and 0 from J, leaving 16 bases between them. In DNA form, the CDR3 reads TGTGCCAGCAGCTCTCGGGTGGACATGAGCTCTGGAAACACCATATATTTT. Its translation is CASSSRVDMSSGNTIYF.

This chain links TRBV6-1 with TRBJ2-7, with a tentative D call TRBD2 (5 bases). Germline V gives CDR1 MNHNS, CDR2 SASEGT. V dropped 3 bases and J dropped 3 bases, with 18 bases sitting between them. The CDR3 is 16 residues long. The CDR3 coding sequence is TGTGCCAGCAGTGAGGCGATCCGGATGGAGGTCTACGAGCAGTACTTC. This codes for CASSEAIRMEVYEQYF.

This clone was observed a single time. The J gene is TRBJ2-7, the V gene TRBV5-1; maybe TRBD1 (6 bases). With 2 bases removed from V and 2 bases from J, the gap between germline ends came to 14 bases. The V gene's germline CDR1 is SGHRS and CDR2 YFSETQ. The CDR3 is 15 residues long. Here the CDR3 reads CASSFGKRGTYEQYF. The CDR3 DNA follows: TGCGCCAGCAGCTTCGGAAAAAGGGGGACCTACGAGCAGTACTTC.

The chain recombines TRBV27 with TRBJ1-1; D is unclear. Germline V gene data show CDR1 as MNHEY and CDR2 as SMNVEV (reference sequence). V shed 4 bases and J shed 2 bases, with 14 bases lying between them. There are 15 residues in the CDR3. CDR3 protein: CASSSTGLTNTEAFF. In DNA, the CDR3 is TGTGCCAGCAGTTCCACCGGACTCACCAACACTGAAGCTTTCTTT.

The CDR3 protein is CASSYGTGGANEQYF. Here the CDR3 DNA reads TGTGCCAGCAGTTACGGGACAGGGGGTGCGAACGAGCAGTACTTC. The V and J genes are TRBV6-6 and TRBJ2-7, with 11 bases identical to TRBD1. CDR3 length: 15 residues. The germline CDR1 and CDR2 sequences are MNHNY and SVGAGI (reference sequence). Trimming removed 2 bases from V and 5 bases from J; junction bases left unmatched: 5.

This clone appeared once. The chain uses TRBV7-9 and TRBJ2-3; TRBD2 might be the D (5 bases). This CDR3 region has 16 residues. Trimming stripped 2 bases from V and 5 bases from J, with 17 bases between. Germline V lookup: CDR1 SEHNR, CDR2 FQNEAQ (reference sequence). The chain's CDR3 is CASSLPGRGSLDTQYF. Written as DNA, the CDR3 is TGTGCCAGCAGCTTACCTGGTCGTGGGAGTTTAGATACGCAGTATTTT.

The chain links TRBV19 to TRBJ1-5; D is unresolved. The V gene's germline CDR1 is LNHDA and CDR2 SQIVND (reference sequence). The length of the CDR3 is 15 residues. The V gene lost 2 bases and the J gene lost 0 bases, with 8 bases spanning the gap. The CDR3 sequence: CASSIFGNSNQPQHF. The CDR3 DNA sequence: TGTGCCAGTAGTATATTCGGGAATAGCAATCAGCCCCAGCATTTT. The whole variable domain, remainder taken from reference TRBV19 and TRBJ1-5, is DGGITQSPKYLFRKEGQNVTLSCEQNLNHDAMYWYRQDPGQGLRLIYYSQIVNDFQKGDIAEGYSVSREKKESFPLTVTSAQKNPTAFYLCASSIFGNSNQPQHFGDGTRLSIL.

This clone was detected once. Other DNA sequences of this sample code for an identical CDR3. Here the CDR3 reads CASSFTESYEQYF. The CDR3 bases are TGTGCCAGCAGTTTCACCGAATCCTACGAGCAGTACTTC. The rearrangement joins TRBV28 to TRBJ2-7; D not certain. The CDR3 is 13 residues long. Trimming removed 3 bases at V and 1 base at J, with 7 bases between. Germline V gives CDR1 MDHEN, CDR2 SYDVKM.

In DNA form, the CDR3 reads TGTGCCAGTAGTTCCGGACAGGGGGCGACCTACGAGCAGTACTTC. Translating it yields CASSSGQGATYEQYF. The chain links TRBV19 to TRBJ2-7; the match to TRBD1 covers 11 bases. J was trimmed by 2 bases and V by 5 bases; bases with no gene match: 5. The CDR3 length is 15 residues. Looked up from germline, CDR1 is LNHDA and CDR2 is SQIVND (reference sequence).

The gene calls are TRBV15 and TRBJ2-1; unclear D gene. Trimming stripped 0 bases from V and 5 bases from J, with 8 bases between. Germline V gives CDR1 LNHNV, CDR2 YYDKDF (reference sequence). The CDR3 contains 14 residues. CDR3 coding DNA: TGTGCCACCAGCAGAGACCGGAATCACAATGAGCAGTTCTTC. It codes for CATSRDRNHNEQFF.

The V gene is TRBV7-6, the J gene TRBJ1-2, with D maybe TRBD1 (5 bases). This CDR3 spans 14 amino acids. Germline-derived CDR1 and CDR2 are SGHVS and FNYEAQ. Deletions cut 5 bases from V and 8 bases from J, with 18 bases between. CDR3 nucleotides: TGTGCCAGCAGCCCCGGGACGGGCGTGAAGGGCTACACCTTC. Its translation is CASSPGTGVKGYTF.

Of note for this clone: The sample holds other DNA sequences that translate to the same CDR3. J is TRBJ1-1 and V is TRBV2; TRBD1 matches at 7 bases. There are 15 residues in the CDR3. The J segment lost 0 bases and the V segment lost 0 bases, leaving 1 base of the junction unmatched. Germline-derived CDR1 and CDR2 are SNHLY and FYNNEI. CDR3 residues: CASSEAQGLNTEAFF. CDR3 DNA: TGTGCCAGCAGTGAAGCACAGGGGCTGAACACTGAAGCTTTCTTT.

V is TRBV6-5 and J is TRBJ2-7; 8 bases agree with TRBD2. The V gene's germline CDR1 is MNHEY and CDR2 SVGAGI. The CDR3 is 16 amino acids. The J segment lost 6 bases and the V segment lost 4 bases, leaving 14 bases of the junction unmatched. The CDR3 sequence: CASSLYTGLVASEQYF. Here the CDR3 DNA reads TGTGCCAGCAGTTTATACACGGGACTAGTTGCGTCCGAGCAGTACTTC.